The source of this T cell receptor (beta chain) is a study of shared clonotypes between healthy human individuals. Study in general: The composition of the donors was a couple of women and three men aged 18 to 49. Study observations and caveats: Naive CD4 clonotypes overlapped across a handful of donors at about 5.3%.

The count of this clone is one. Antigen unknown. Caucasian adults living in Nashville, Tennessee, provided all samples. CDR3 size: 16 residues. Germline CDR1 reads MNHNY; CDR2 reads SVGAGI (reference sequence). V lost 7 bases, J lost 6 bases, and 14 bases stayed unmatched. This table comes from immunoSEQ multiplex PCR, and its TCRdb copy is limited to in-frame clones, with some not included. The sample shows 1,100,000 or so clones, 75% to 80% of them seen only once. V is TRBV6-6 and J is TRBJ2-3; 9 bases map to TRBD2. The clonotype comes from a man younger than 30 in good health. Some clones in this sample may be carry-over from other donors' samples. The specimen was memory CD4+ T cells from PBMCs. Subset in this sample: CD45RA-negative fraction. The CDR3, as DNA: TGTGCCAGCAACCCTAACACCGGGACTAGCTCCGATACGCAGTATTTT. The encoded protein is CASNPNTGTSSDTQYF.